The subject of this entry is one T cell receptor beta chain. The antigen it recognizes is unknown. Base qualities are not provided; no much larger clone lies one nucleotide away. The data originate from a study of T cell responses to AZD1222 COVID-19 vaccine (dated by TCRdb to the early 2020s). Notes on the research overall: AZD1222 recipients with second doses at about 4 weeks or about 12 weeks were pooled, because spike-specific TCR depth and breadth did not differ between schedules. Trial participants were enrolled into age subgroups of 18-55, 56-69 and 70-plus years, which contained roughly 140, 27 and 60 TCR-sequenced participants, respectively. TCR sequencing was performed for 230 to 250 trial participants, of whom roughly 200 were given two doses of AZD1222 and around 26 were given two doses of MenACWY control vaccine.

The CDR3 regions of human TCRbeta chains were analyzed by immunosequencing. The original pipeline was this. Repertoire TCRs were checked for matches against a reference library of SARS-CoV-2-specific TCRs that had been generated using the MIRA antigen-specificity platform. Breadth meant the fraction of unique TCRs that were SARS-CoV-2-associated, whereas depth meant the fraction of total T cells that were SARS-CoV-2-associated. Using the MIRA data, each spike-specific TCR was assigned both to the spike region to which the TCR was reactive and to a CD4 or CD8 class. Log10-transformed breadth and depth values were compared by one-way ANOVA with Sidak's multiple comparisons tests. TCRdb's version of the immuneACCESS table is confined to in-frame rearrangements and falls short of the full clone set. An unresolved V gene accounts for under half of the shortfall where checked; the remainder is of unknown origin. The DNA was the basis for D and trimming; V, J and clone size are from that table. A total of 75,000 to 95,000 clones appear in this sample, 70% to 90% of them only once. In total, the top ten clones hold 15% to 20% of the sample.

The CDR3 goes from the cysteine to the phenylalanine over 15 residues. The read is trimmed to its CDR3 DNA, 45 bases read in frame from base 1. The V and J ends are trimmed by 4 bases and 4 bases, leaving 15 bases between them. Looking up the germline V gene yields CDR1 MNHEY and CDR2 SVGEGT. The sample's time point label, in plain terms: baseline before first vaccination. Vaccinee samples came from UK trials COV001 and COV002, including a single-blind randomized controlled phase 2/3 trial of AZD1222 (ChAdOx1 nCoV-19) in healthy adults. For TCRbeta chain sequencing, PBMC samples from trial participants were taken at day 0 and at day 28 after the second dose. Points the paper makes about the study in general: After two AZD1222 doses, both the breadth and the depth of spike-specific TCRs were significantly higher than at day 0 and than in MenACWY recipients. The vaccine-associated CD4 TCRs covered the entire spike protein, and the dominant responses fell in regions 160-218 and 743-854. Because no day 14 peak-response samples were available, the repertoires could be characterized only after the peak T cell response. In the small 56-69-year group, the increase in depth fell short of significance, most likely because of low power. Most participants were white British and females outnumbered males, and the authors suggested that clonal diversity may have been underestimated. Epitopes outside the regions mutated in the B.1.351 and B.1.1.7 variants were reportedly recognized by nearly half of the unique spike-specific TCRs. Conclusions about previously exposed vaccinees are limited, since just five to seven AZD1222 recipients were seropositive for SARS-CoV-2 at baseline.

In this chain, TRBV6-2 or TRBV6-3 is recombined with TRBJ2-3; the D gene cannot be named for sure. This TCR came from an adult in good health. Sequenced material: peripheral blood, taken on day 0 of AZD1222 vaccination. The CDR3 protein is CASSFEDHFPDTQYF. The DNA reads TGTGCCAGCAGTTTCGAGGACCATTTTCCAGATACGCAGTATTTT.